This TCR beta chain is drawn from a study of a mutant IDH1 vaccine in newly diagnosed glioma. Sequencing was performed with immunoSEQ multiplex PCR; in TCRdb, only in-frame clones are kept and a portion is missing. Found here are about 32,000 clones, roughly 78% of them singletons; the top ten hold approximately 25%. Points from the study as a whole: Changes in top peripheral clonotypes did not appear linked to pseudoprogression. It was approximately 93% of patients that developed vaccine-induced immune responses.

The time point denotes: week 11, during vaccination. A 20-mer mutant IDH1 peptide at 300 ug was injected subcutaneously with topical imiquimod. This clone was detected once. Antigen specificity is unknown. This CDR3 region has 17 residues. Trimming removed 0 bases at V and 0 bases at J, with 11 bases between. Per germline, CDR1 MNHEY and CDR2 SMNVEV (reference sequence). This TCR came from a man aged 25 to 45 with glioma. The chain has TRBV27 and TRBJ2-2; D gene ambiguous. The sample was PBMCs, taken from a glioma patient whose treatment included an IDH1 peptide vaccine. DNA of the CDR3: TGTGCCAGCAGTTTATCTACCTGGCTGTCGAACACCGGGGAGCTGTTTTTT. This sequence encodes CASSLSTWLSNTGELFF.